What follows are 5 T cell receptor beta chains derived from one specimen sequenced in a study of blood T cell repertoires in COVID-19. Using immunoSEQ multiplex PCR, the repertoire was profiled, and TCRdb retains in-frame clones only, with some absent. Among nearly 50,000 clones listed, about 90% were seen once. The sequenced material came from peripheral blood. The receptor set was obtained from an elderly woman with COVID-19, enrolled during active disease.

The rearrangement joins TRBV5-1 to TRBJ1-2, with 7 bases lining up with TRBD1. The CDR3 runs 13 residues. From germline, CDR1 is SGHRS and CDR2 YFSETQ. V shed 0 bases, J shed 5 bases, and the junction held 1 base outside the gene matches. DNA of the CDR3: TGCGCCAGCAGCTTGGCGACAGGGTATGGCTACACCTTC. It is translated as CASSLATGYGYTF.

A few counts support this clone. This chain uses TRBV28 with TRBJ2-7; 9 nucleotides agree with TRBD2. CDR1 and CDR2 (germline): MDHEN, SYDVKM. J was trimmed by 4 bases and V by 4 bases; bases with no gene match: 11. The CDR3 sequence is 16 residues long. CDR3: CASSSPTSGSLYEQYF. CDR3 coding DNA: TGTGCCAGCAGTTCACCGACTAGCGGCAGCCTTTACGAGCAGTACTTC.

The table lists this clone with a few counts. The chain uses TRBV7-9 and TRBJ2-7, with a possible D match to TRBD2 (7 bases). Germline values: CDR1 SEHNR, CDR2 FQNEAQ (reference sequence). This CDR3 spans 13 amino acids. The V end was cut by 6 bases, the J end by 2 bases, with 11 bases between. For the CDR3, the DNA is TGTGCCAGCAGGAGGGGGGGACCCTACGAGCAGTACTTC. Encoded protein: CASRRGGPYEQYF.

V is TRBV10-3 and J is TRBJ1-4, with no clear D. CDR1 and CDR2 from the germline V gene are ENHRY and SYGVKD. V dropped 3 bases and J dropped 4 bases, with 18 bases sitting between them. The CDR3 length is 17 residues. The CDR3 region is CAISDQADPSNNEKLFF. The CDR3 DNA follows: TGTGCCATCAGTGATCAGGCAGACCCTTCCAATAATGAAAAACTGTTTTTT.

The chain recombines TRBV5-1 with TRBJ1-4; D is uncertain. V was trimmed by 0 bases and J by 3 bases, leaving 6 bases between them. The germline V gene has CDR1 SGHRS and CDR2 YFSETQ. This CDR3 is built from 14 residues. CDR3 DNA: TGCGCCAGCAGCTTGGTCCCCGCTAATGAAAAACTGTTTTTT. Its protein product is CASSLVPANEKLFF. Filled out from reference TRBV5-1 and TRBJ1-4, the complete variable domain reads KAGVTQTPRYLIKTRGQQVTLSCSPISGHRSVSWYQQTPGQGLQFLFEYFSETQRNKGNFPGRFSGRQFSNSRSEMNVSTLELGDSALYLCASSLVPANEKLFFGSGTQLSVL.